This entry features one TCR beta chain sequence. The data belong to a study of T cells in tumors after PD-1 blockade. Overall study context: Excluded were patients with checkpoint blockade, immunosuppressants, or radiotherapy or other anti-cancer therapy within 4 weeks. A subset received ongoing vismodegib 150 mg daily alongside anti-PD-1 therapy.

Assay used: immunoSEQ multiplex PCR; TCRdb lists only in-frame clones, some missing. Of approximately 48,000 clones listed, roughly 80% are singletons. This CDR3 spans 15 amino acids. Trimming removed 2 bases at V and 2 bases at J, with 7 bases between. Germline-derived CDR1 and CDR2 are SNHLY and FYNNEI. The sample consisted of PBMCs, taken before anti-PD-1 treatment. J is TRBJ2-6 and V is TRBV2; no clear D gene. The receptor was isolated from a human donor with basal cell carcinoma. CDR3 sequence: CASSENLAGANVLTF. The CDR3 DNA reads as TGTGCCAGCAGTGAAAATTTAGCTGGGGCCAACGTCCTGACTTTC. Together with reference TRBV2 and TRBJ2-6, the CDR3 gives the full variable domain: EPEVTQTPSHQVTQMGQEVILRCVPISNHLYFYWYRQILGQKVEFLVSFYNNEISEKSEIFDDQFSVERPDGSNFTLKIRSTKLEDSAMYFCASSENLAGANVLTFGAGSRLTVL.